This T cell receptor (beta chain) was captured by sequencing in a study of radiotherapy plus CTLA-4 blockade in lung cancer. For the study at large: Of all patients, around 20% responded objectively and 25% to 35% showed disease control.

Regarding this clone: The antigen remains unidentified.

Focal radiation with ipilimumab CTLA-4 blockade was given to patients with chemo-refractory metastatic non-small-cell lung cancer. Sequenced by immunoSEQ multiplex PCR; TCRdb stores in-frame clones only, minus some. The repertoire holds approximately 80,000 clones, with roughly four fifths as singletons. Germline V gene sequence: CDR1 GTSNPN, CDR2 SVGIG (reference sequence). V was clipped by 0 bases and J by 8 bases, with 16 bases between them. The CDR3 spans 14 residues. Broader study findings: In blood, after radiotherapy plus ipilimumab, tumor-derived TCR clones expanded. Best predicting response, reportedly, were early blood T cell clone dynamics, with interferon-beta.

The chain carries TRBV30 and TRBJ1-2; a weak D match, TRBD1 (5 bases). Sequenced here: peripheral blood, sampled from a patient treated with radiotherapy plus ipilimumab. This TCR came from a human donor with non-small cell lung cancer whose response to radiotherapy plus ipilimumab could not be evaluated. The CDR3 sequence is CAWSVTGGGGGYTF. The DNA of the CDR3 is TGTGCCTGGAGTGTAACGGGGGGAGGTGGCGGCTACACCTTC. Supplemented by reference TRBV30 and TRBJ1-2, the full variable domain reads SQTIHQWPATLVQPVGSPLSLECTVEGTSNPNLYWYRQAAGRGLQLLFYSVGIGQISSEVPQNLSASRPQDRQFILSSKKLLLSDSGFYLCAWSVTGGGGGYTFGSGTRLTVV.